The 5 T cell receptor beta chains below were found in one sample sequenced in a study of T cells in Graves' hyperthyroidism and ophthalmopathy. Amplified TCR beta CDR3 regions derived from RNA transcripts. HTBI primers drove first-round RT-PCR of the TCR CDR3. Each CDR3 protein gets one entry after TCRdb re-called the multiplex PCR reads with MiXCR. The sample holds about 600,000 distinct CDR3 sequences, roughly 15% seen once. The sequenced material came from blood. These receptors were obtained from a woman aged 45-59 years with Graves' ophthalmopathy.

The V call is TRBV30, the J call TRBJ1-3, with no clear D. Trimming pared 0 bases from V and 0 bases from J, leaving 12 bases between. CDR1 is GTSNPN and CDR2 is SVGIG in the germline V gene (reference sequence). The CDR3 contains 16 residues. CDR3 sequence: CAWSVGPPLSGNTIYF. DNA for the CDR3: TGTGCCTGGAGTGTAGGGCCCCCGCTCTCTGGAAACACCATATATTTT.

The V gene is TRBV6-1, the J gene TRBJ2-2, with 9 bases identical to TRBD2. J lost 0 bases, V lost 9 bases, and 5 bases had no gene match. The CDR3 runs 15 residues. In germline, CDR1 is MNHNS, CDR2 SASEGT. CDR3: CASRREGSNTGELFF. Here the CDR3 DNA reads TGTGCCAGTAGGCGGGAGGGATCGAACACCGGGGAGCTGTTTTTT.

This clonotype was seen at least ten times. The chain is built from TRBV6-1 and TRBJ2-5; 11 nucleotides match TRBD1. Germline CDR1 and CDR2: MNHNS and SASEGT. J was trimmed by 4 bases and V by 4 bases; bases with no gene match: 8. This CDR3 is 16 amino acids long. In DNA, the CDR3 is TGTGCCAGCAGTGGGCTAGGACAGGGGGCGGGAGAGACCCAGTACTTC. Residues: CASSGLGQGAGETQYF.

This chain connects TRBV9 to TRBJ1-2, with D unresolved. Germline-derived CDR1 and CDR2 are SGDLS and YYNGEE. The CDR3 length is 12 residues. V was cut by 0 bases and J by 5 bases, with 5 bases left in between. Here the CDR3 reads CASSVDGYGYTF. CDR3 DNA sequence: TGTGCCAGCAGCGTAGACGGGTATGGCTACACCTTC. Looking up the rest from reference TRBV9 and TRBJ1-2 gives the full variable domain: DSGVTQTPKHLITATGQRVTLRCSPRSGDLSVYWYQQSLDQGLQFLIQYYNGEERAKGNILERFSAQQFPDLHSELNLSSLELGDSALYFCASSVDGYGYTFGSGTRLTVV.

This clonotype was counted a few times. This CDR3 is CASSPSGGASYEQYF. The CDR3 DNA follows: TGTGCCAGCAGCCCTAGTGGTGGGGCTTCCTACGAGCAGTACTTC. The rearrangement joins TRBV6-1 to TRBJ2-7; maybe TRBD1 (5 bases). In germline, CDR1 is MNHNS, CDR2 SASEGT. The CDR3 extends over 15 amino acids. Trimming took 6 bases from V and 1 from J, leaving 16 bases between them.